These T cell receptor beta chains were read from a single sample in a study of cytomegalovirus exposure and HLA in healthy donors. This table comes from immunoSEQ multiplex PCR, and its TCRdb copy is limited to in-frame clones, with some not included. The sample includes around 150,000 clones, roughly 80% of them seen just once. Sequences were obtained from PBMCs. The receptors shown here come from a man aged 30 to 45 in good health and CMV-seronegative. Each CDR3 is given with its conserved first and last residue. A D gene is named only where the DNA matches it firmly.

>.|TRBV28|13|TRBJ1-1
TGTGCCAGCAGTGGCCCCCAGGGAACCGGGGCTTTCTTT
CASSGPQGTGAFF
>.|TRBV18|15|TRBJ1-1
TGTGCCAGCTCACCACCCGGGGGGTTGAACACTGAAGCTTTCTTT
CASSPPGGLNTEAFF
>TRBD1|TRBV28|14|TRBJ1-1
TGTGCCAGCAGTTTAGACAGGGGACGGACTGAAGCTTTCTTT
CASSLDRGRTEAFF
>TRBD2|TRBV5-1|16|TRBJ2-7
TGCGCCAGCAGTTCTACTAGCGTCTCAATCTCCTACGAGCAGTACTTC
CASSSTSVSISYEQYF
>.|TRBV10-3|13|TRBJ1-1
TGTGCCAACTCACGGGGTAAGAACACTGAAGCTTTCTTT
CANSRGKNTEAFF
>.|TRBV7-9|16|TRBJ1-4
TGTGCCAGCAGCTTTCGTGCAGGGCCCTCTAATGAAAAACTGTTTTTT
CASSFRAGPSNEKLFF
>TRBD2|TRBV4-1|14|TRBJ2-4
TGCGCCAGCAGCCACCAACAGCGGGGCGGCATTCAGTACTTC
CASSHQQRGGIQYF
>.|TRBV30|11|TRBJ2-1
TGTGCCTGGAGTTCTAACAATGAGCAGTTCTTC
CAWSSNNEQFF
>.|TRBV18|14|TRBJ1-4
TGTGCCAGCTCCTTAGGGGCTACGGATGAAAAACTGTTTTTT
CASSLGATDEKLFF
>.|TRBV6-5|13|TRBJ2-7
TGTGCCAGCGGCCGTGAGAGAGGTTGGGAGCAGTACTTC
CASGRERGWEQYF
>.|TRBV19|13|TRBJ2-7
TGTGCCAGTAGCTGGGACACTAGCTACGAGCAGTACTTC
CASSWDTSYEQYF
>TRBD2|TRBV13|15|TRBJ2-1
TGTGCCAGCAGCTCGACTAGCGGGGGTATCAATGAGCAGTTCTTC
CASSSTSGGINEQFF
>.|TRBV28|15|TRBJ1-4
TGTGCCAGCAGTTTATCCATCGGGCAGGGAAGAAAACTGTTTTTT
CASSLSIGQGRKLFF